Sequencing of this T cell receptor beta chain was carried out in a study of blood T cell repertoires in COVID-19. J gave up 4 bases and V 5 bases, and 13 bases lay outside the gene matches. The germline V gene encodes CDR1 SGHTA and CDR2 FQGTGA. The CDR3 has 16 residues. Assay used: immunoSEQ multiplex PCR; TCRdb lists only in-frame clones, some missing. The data show some 190,000 clones, 70% to 90% seen once. V gene TRBV7-3 combines with J gene TRBJ1-1; 7 bases map to TRBD1. Sequencing was done on a sample of peripheral blood. This TCR was recovered from a man between 60 and 75 years old with acute or convalescent COVID-19. Here the CDR3 DNA reads TGTGCCAGCAGCCCAACCCCAAGACAGGGCCCCACTGAAGCTTTCTTT. Protein product: CASSPTPRQGPTEAFF.